This TCR beta chain was identified during a study of T cell repertoires in cytomegalovirus infection. Trimming cost V 6 bases and J 13 bases, with 12 bases left between them. Germline CDR1 MNHNS, CDR2 SASEGT. This CDR3 is built from 11 residues. TCRdb itself ran the reads through MiXCR, one entry per CDR3 protein. The data show hundreds of thousands of distinct CDR3 sequences, approximately 30% seen once. Worth noting for this clonotype: Its antigen is unknown.

The V and J genes are TRBV6-1 and TRBJ1-4; D remains ambiguous. The starting material was cultured CD8+ T cells from PBMCs, obtained from culture after CMV antigen stimulation. This sequence was found in a human donor in good health (CMV status not recorded). Some clones in this sample may be carry-over from other donors' samples. The CDR3 DNA sequence: TGTGCCAGCAGAAACAGTGTGGGACTGTTTTTT. Translating it yields CASRNSVGLFF.